One and the same sample provided the 7 T cell receptor beta chains below, sequenced in a study of OX40 agonist ivuxolimab in advanced cancers. TCRdb's copy holds only in-frame clones and misses some; the assay was immunoSEQ multiplex PCR. The repertoire holds fewer than 45,000 clones, with 65% to 75% as singletons. The source material was CD4+ or CD8+ T cells sorted from blood, sampled in a trial of the OX40 agonist ivuxolimab. These receptors were obtained from an adult with an advanced solid tumor such as melanoma, head and neck, liver or kidney cancer.

The V gene is TRBV29-1, the J gene TRBJ1-2; 7 bases match TRBD1. V was pared by 6 bases and J by 7 bases, with 8 bases of the junction left unmatched. The CDR3 spans 12 residues. CDR1 and CDR2 (germline): SQVTM, ANQGSEA. CDR3 residues: CSVLGQEGGYTF. The CDR3 DNA is TGCAGCGTCTTAGGACAGGAGGGTGGCTACACCTTC.

This clone showed up just a few times. J is TRBJ2-3 and V is TRBV18; maybe TRBD1 (6 bases). The CDR3 length is 14 residues. The V end was cut by 3 bases, the J end by 6 bases, with 13 bases between. CDR1 KGHSH and CDR2 LQKENI come from the germline V gene. The CDR3 DNA sequence: TGTGCCAGCTCACCTAGTATTACAGGGGATACGCAGTATTTT. It translates to CASSPSITGDTQYF.

The genes are TRBV9 and TRBJ2-5; D call uncertain. This CDR3 region has 13 residues. V shed 4 bases and J shed 0 bases, with 7 bases lying between them. The germline CDR1 and CDR2 sequences are SGDLS and YYNGEE. The CDR3 is CASSSTYQETQYF. CDR3 nucleotides: TGTGCCAGCAGCTCCACGTACCAAGAGACCCAGTACTTC.

The V gene is TRBV2, the J gene TRBJ2-7; 8 bases fit TRBD1. In germline, CDR1 is SNHLY, CDR2 FYNNEI. The CDR3 covers 14 residues. Germline trimming cut 4 bases from V and 1 base from J; bases unmatched to any gene: 3. DNA for the CDR3: TGTGCCAGCAGTGGGCAGGGGGCATCCTACGAGCAGTACTTC. Translation: CASSGQGASYEQYF.

V and J are TRBV7-3 and TRBJ2-1, with TRBD1 identical over 7 bases. Trimming cost V 1 base and J 6 bases; bases outside gene matches: 3. This CDR3 has 14 residues. Germline values: CDR1 SGHTA, CDR2 FQGTGA. The CDR3 DNA sequence: TGTGCCAGCAGCTTAAGGGCAGGGGGCAATGAGCAGTTCTTC. This sequence encodes CASSLRAGGNEQFF.

CDR3 sequence (DNA): TGCGCCAGCAGATCAGCGGGGGTGGCAGATACGCAGTATTTT. As protein: CASRSAGVADTQYF. The chain is built from TRBV5-1 and TRBJ2-3; TRBD2 agrees at 8 bases. Losses at the gene ends were 5 bases for V and 4 bases for J; bases not matched to a gene: 6. This CDR3 region has 14 residues. Germline CDR1 and CDR2: SGHRS and YFSETQ.

CDR3 sequence: CASSFAENTEAFF. The CDR3 bases are TGTGCCAGCAGCTTCGCGGAGAACACTGAAGCTTTCTTT. The V gene is TRBV7-3, the J gene TRBJ1-1; D not certain. V was pared by 3 bases and J by 1 base, with 6 bases between. The CDR3 is made up of 13 amino acids. Germline V gene lookup returns CDR1 SGHTA and CDR2 FQGTGA.